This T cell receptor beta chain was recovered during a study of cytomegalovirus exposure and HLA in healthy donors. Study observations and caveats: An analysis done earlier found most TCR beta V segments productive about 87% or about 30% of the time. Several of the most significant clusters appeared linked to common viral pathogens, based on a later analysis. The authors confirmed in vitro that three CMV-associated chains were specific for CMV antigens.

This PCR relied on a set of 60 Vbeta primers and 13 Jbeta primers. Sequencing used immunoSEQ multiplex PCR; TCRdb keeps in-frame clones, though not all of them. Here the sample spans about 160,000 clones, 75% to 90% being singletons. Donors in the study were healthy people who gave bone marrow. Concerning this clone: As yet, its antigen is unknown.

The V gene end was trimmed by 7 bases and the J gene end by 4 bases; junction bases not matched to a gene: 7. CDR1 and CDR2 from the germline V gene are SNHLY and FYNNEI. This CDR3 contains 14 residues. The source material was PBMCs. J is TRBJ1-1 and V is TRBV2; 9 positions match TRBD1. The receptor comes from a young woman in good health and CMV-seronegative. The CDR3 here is CASKLDRGFTEAFF. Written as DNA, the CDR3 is TGTGCCAGCAAGCTAGACAGGGGGTTCACTGAAGCTTTCTTT. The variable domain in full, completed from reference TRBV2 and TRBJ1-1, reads EPEVTQTPSHQVTQMGQEVILRCVPISNHLYFYWYRQILGQKVEFLVSFYNNEISEKSEIFDDQFSVERPDGSNFTLKIRSTKLEDSAMYFCASKLDRGFTEAFFGQGTRLTVV.